These 32 T cell receptor beta chains share one sample of origin, sequenced in a study of blood T cell repertoires in COVID-19 (dated by TCRdb to about 2020). Library preparation employed the immunoSEQ multiplex PCR assay. This is the immuneACCESS table as TCRdb keeps it, with only in-frame sequences that have V and J called. A part of the clones is gone; compared with another copy, unresolved V genes explain less than half, and the rest is unexplained. This sample is represented by 200,000 to 300,000 clones; approximately 80% of them were singletons. Over 7.5% of the sample is in the top ten clones. Sequencing input: peripheral blood. These receptors were collected from a woman aged 80 or older with acute or convalescent COVID-19.

This clone was detected once. This rearrangement joins TRBV2 to TRBJ1-2, with D perhaps TRBD1 (5 bases). The CDR3 extends over 13 amino acids. With 8 bases removed from V and 0 bases from J, the gap between germline ends came to 10 bases. Germline V lookup: CDR1 SNHLY, CDR2 FYNNEI. The chain's CDR3 is CASRGISNYGYTF. The CDR3 DNA reads as TGTGCCAGCCGGGGGATTTCTAACTATGGCTACACCTTC.

V gene TRBV6-1 combines with J gene TRBJ1-6; maybe TRBD1 (6 bases). The CDR3 is made up of 17 amino acids. From germline, CDR1 is MNHNS and CDR2 SASEGT. The V gene lost 4 bases and the J gene lost 0 bases, with 13 bases spanning the gap. The CDR3 region has the DNA TGTGCCAGCAGTGCCAACAGGGAGAGCTCCTATAATTCACCCCTCCACTTT. Translated, it gives CASSANRESSYNSPLHF.

The V gene is TRBV2, the J gene TRBJ1-1; D not resolved. The germline V gene has CDR1 SNHLY and CDR2 FYNNEI. CDR3 size: 13 residues. The V end lost 4 bases, the J end lost 0 bases, and 6 bases lay between the germline ends. The CDR3 reads CASSVYMNTEAFF. The CDR3 DNA reads TGTGCCAGCAGTGTATACATGAACACTGAAGCTTTCTTT.

The genes are TRBV19 and TRBJ2-2; 7 nucleotides agree with TRBD1. This CDR3 has 16 amino acids. Unmatched junction bases numbered 13, after V lost 6 bases and J lost 6 bases. Germline CDR1 LNHDA, CDR2 SQIVND (reference sequence). CDR3 amino acids: CASSTRGPGSAGELFF. CDR3 sequence (DNA): TGTGCCAGTAGCACGAGGGGGCCTGGGTCCGCCGGGGAGCTGTTTTTT.

The chain has TRBV5-8 and TRBJ1-4; the match to TRBD1 covers 8 bases. V lost 4 bases, J lost 7 bases, and 6 bases stayed unmatched. Germline loops: CDR1 SGHTS, CDR2 YDEGEE. The CDR3 covers 14 residues. CDR3 sequence reads: CASSPRGRSEKLFF. The CDR3 coding sequence is TGTGCCAGCAGCCCCAGGGGGCGGAGTGAAAAACTGTTTTTT. The variable domain in full, with the rest retrieved from reference TRBV5-8 and TRBJ1-4, is EAGVTQSPTHLIKTRGQQATLRCSPISGHTSVYWYQQALGLGLQFLLWYDEGEERNRGNFPPRFSGRQFPNYSSELNVNALELEDSALYLCASSPRGRSEKLFFGSGTQLSVL.

The genes are TRBV28 and TRBJ1-4, with unresolved D. Germline loops: CDR1 MDHEN, CDR2 SYDVKM. The germline V and J ends were trimmed by 4 bases and 9 bases, with 12 bases remaining between them. CDR3 length: 13 residues. CDR3 amino acids: CASSSPKLKKLFF. The CDR3 nucleotides read TGTGCCAGCAGTTCCCCTAAGCTGAAAAAACTGTTTTTT.

The V call is TRBV4-2, the J call TRBJ1-4; TRBD1 matches at 9 bases. CDR1 and CDR2 from the germline V gene are LGHNA and YNFKEQ. The CDR3 loop spans 15 amino acids. With 5 bases clipped from V and 4 bases from J, the junction kept 5 bases outside the gene matches. CDR3 DNA: TGTGCCAGCAGCACGAGGACAGGGGATAATGAAAAACTGTTTTTT. This encodes CASSTRTGDNEKLFF.

This chain connects TRBV12-3 or TRBV12-4 to TRBJ2-1; 10 nucleotides match TRBD2. This CDR3 comprises 13 residues. V shed 1 base and J 15 bases; nucleotides not matched to a gene: 6. For the CDR3, the DNA is TGTGCCAGCAGTTTAGGGACTAGCGGAGGGGGGTTCTTC. Residues: CASSLGTSGGGFF.

The chain links TRBV19 to TRBJ1-4, with 9 bases aligning to TRBD1. Germline V gene sequence: CDR1 LNHDA, CDR2 SQIVND (reference sequence). Losses at the gene ends were 7 bases for V and 7 bases for J; bases not matched to a gene: 10. This CDR3 has 15 amino acids. In DNA form, the CDR3 reads TGTGCCAGTACCGAGGGGGTACAGGGGGCTGAAAAACTGTTTTTT. Translating it yields CASTEGVQGAEKLFF.

The chain has TRBV29-1 and TRBJ1-2; TRBD1 is a possible D gene (6 bases). Between the trimmed V and J ends, which lost 6 bases and 5 bases, there was a span of 19 bases. CDR3 size: 14 residues. Germline V lookup: CDR1 SQVTM, CDR2 ANQGSEA. CDR3 loop: CSVGRGADGYGYTF. The CDR3 DNA reads as TGCAGCGTGGGGCGGGGGGCGGATGGTTATGGCTACACCTTC.

The genes are TRBV4-1 and TRBJ2-1, with D possibly matching TRBD2 (5 bases). This CDR3 is built from 16 residues. The V gene's germline CDR1 is MGHRA and CDR2 YSYEKL. V was shortened by 2 bases and J by 1 base, with 12 bases between the two germline ends. This chain's CDR3 is CASSQSPTGSYNEQFF. DNA of the CDR3: TGCGCCAGCAGCCAAAGCCCCACGGGGTCCTACAATGAGCAGTTCTTC.

This clone appeared a single time. This chain uses TRBV6-5 with TRBJ2-5, with D unclear. Trimming removed 3 bases from V and 2 bases from J, with 10 bases in between. The CDR3 sequence is 14 residues long. CDR1 MNHEY and CDR2 SVGAGI come from the germline V gene. The CDR3 DNA sequence: TGTGCCAGCAGTTATAGTTCTGTACAAGAGACCCAGTACTTC. It codes for CASSYSSVQETQYF.

This chain joins TRBV7-3 and TRBJ1-1, with D unclear. This CDR3 spans 13 amino acids. Trimming took off 8 bases at V and 4 bases at J, with 14 bases between the two ends. Germline V gene lookup returns CDR1 SGHTA and CDR2 FQGTGA. This chain's CDR3 is CASGFLGSTEAFF. CDR3 nucleotide sequence: TGTGCCAGCGGGTTCTTGGGGAGCACTGAAGCTTTCTTT.

The table lists this clone with a few counts. The rearrangement joins TRBV21-1 to TRBJ2-5; the table's TRBD1 call for D was not verified on the DNA. TRBV21-1 is classified as a pseudogene. This CDR3 contains 16 residues. Here the CDR3 DNA reads TGTGCCAGCAGCACAGGGACAGGGGGTGGAAGGGTGACCCAGTACTTC. Translation gives CASSTGTGGGRVTQYF.

This clone was detected once. J is TRBJ1-1 and V is TRBV5-5, with D perhaps matching TRBD1 (6 bases). CDR3 size: 14 residues. Germline CDR1 and CDR2: SGHKS and YYEKEE (reference sequence). V lost 4 bases and J lost 0, with 10 bases in between. DNA for the CDR3: TGTGCCAGCAGCCACAGGACAGTGAACACTGAAGCTTTCTTT. This translates into CASSHRTVNTEAFF.

V gene TRBV3-1 (or the pseudogene TRBV3-2) combines with J gene TRBJ1-2; D is unresolved. In germline, CDR1 is LGHDT, CDR2 YNNKEL (reference sequence). The CDR3 has 11 amino acids. Trimming took off 1 base at V and 7 bases at J, with 4 bases between the two ends. CDR3 sequence reads: CASSQGAGYTF. The CDR3 nucleotides are TGTGCCAGCAGCCAAGGGGCTGGCTACACCTTC.

The chain employs TRBV6-5 and TRBJ1-2, with TRBD1 matching 9 bases. Germline trimming cut 2 bases from V and 8 bases from J; bases unmatched to any gene: 9. From germline, CDR1 is MNHEY and CDR2 SVGAGI. The CDR3 covers 15 residues. The CDR3: CASSYGDRVGGGYTF. In DNA form, the CDR3 reads TGTGCCAGCAGTTACGGGGACAGGGTTGGGGGAGGCTACACCTTC.

A remark on this clone: Other DNA sequences of this sample code for an identical CDR3. The chain combines TRBV2 with TRBJ1-2; possible D gene TRBD1, 5 bases. Germline lookup yields CDR1 SNHLY and CDR2 FYNNEI. This CDR3 contains 14 residues. Trimming cost V 4 bases and J 0 bases, with 9 bases left between them. Here the CDR3 DNA reads TGTGCCAGCAGTGGGCAGGGCACTAACTATGGCTACACCTTC. As protein: CASSGQGTNYGYTF.

The rearrangement joins TRBV29-1 to TRBJ2-3; TRBD2 matches 10 bases. Looked up from germline, CDR1 is SQVTM and CDR2 is ANQGSEA. The ends lost 4 bases at V and 9 bases at J; junction bases unmatched: 10. The CDR3 extends over 14 amino acids. The CDR3 reads CSVGPSGGGRTQYF. DNA of the CDR3: TGCAGCGTTGGACCTAGCGGGGGAGGTCGGACGCAGTATTTT.

The rearrangement joins TRBV4-1 to TRBJ2-4; 13 nucleotides line up with TRBD2. There are 19 residues in the CDR3. Per the germline V gene, CDR1 is MGHRA and CDR2 is YSYEKL. J gave up 1 base and V 2 bases, and 8 bases lay outside the gene matches. The CDR3 is CASSQTSGGADGAKNIQYF. In nucleotides, the CDR3 is TGCGCCAGCAGCCAAACTAGCGGGGGGGCTGATGGGGCCAAAAACATTCAGTACTTC.

This chain connects TRBV7-2 to TRBJ1-6; 8 bases line up with TRBD1. The V gene end was trimmed by 6 bases and the J gene end by 7 bases; junction bases not matched to a gene: 5. The CDR3 is 14 residues long. CDR1 and CDR2 (germline): SGHTA, FQGNSA. The CDR3 DNA follows: TGTGCCAGCAGGCTTAGGACAGGGAATTCACCCCTCCACTTT. Translation gives CASRLRTGNSPLHF.

This clone showed up just once. V usage is TRBV6-6 and J usage is TRBJ2-1; TRBD1 aligns across 7 bases. Per germline, CDR1 MNHNY and CDR2 SVGAGI (reference sequence). V dropped 6 bases and J dropped 6; count of bases not matched to a gene: 5. The CDR3 runs 13 residues. CDR3 bases: TGTGCCAGCAGCCCAACAGGGGTCAATGAGCAGTTCTTC. Its protein is CASSPTGVNEQFF.

This rearrangement joins TRBV4-2 to TRBJ1-3; D not resolved. The ends were cut back, 1 base at V and 2 bases at J, with 9 bases in the middle. The germline V gene has CDR1 LGHNA and CDR2 YNFKEQ. The CDR3 is 15 residues long. The CDR3 region is CASSQVGLTGNTIYF. As DNA, the CDR3 is TGTGCCAGCAGCCAAGTGGGCCTAACTGGAAACACCATATATTTT.

The table lists this clone with a count of one. This specimen includes other DNA sequences encoding the same CDR3. The chain recombines TRBV3-1 (or the pseudogene TRBV3-2) with TRBJ1-2; no clear D gene. The CDR3 contains 14 residues. V lost 1 base and J lost 0, with 6 bases in between. Germline V gene sequence: CDR1 LGHDT, CDR2 YNNKEL (reference sequence). CDR3 protein: CASSQVGPNYGYTF. The CDR3 coding sequence is TGTGCCAGCAGCCAAGTGGGCCCTAACTATGGCTACACCTTC.

CDR3 region: CASSLGGVQETQYF. CDR3 sequence (DNA): TGTGCCAGCAGCTTGGGGGGGGTCCAAGAGACCCAGTACTTC. This sequence joins TRBV5-4 and TRBJ2-5; weak D call: TRBD2 (6 bases). V dropped 0 bases and J dropped 1 base, with 7 bases sitting between them. Looked up from germline, CDR1 is SGHNT and CDR2 is YYREEE (reference sequence). This CDR3 is 14 amino acids long.

CDR3 in amino acids: CSVRRDSRNEKLFF. The DNA for the CDR3 is TGCAGCGTTCGCCGGGACAGCCGGAATGAAAAACTGTTTTTT. This chain connects TRBV29-1 to TRBJ1-4, with 7 nucleotides matching TRBD1. The germline V gene encodes CDR1 SQVTM and CDR2 ANQGSEA. The CDR3 is 14 residues long. Trimming at V came to 5 bases and at J to 5 bases, leaving 8 bases not matched to a gene.

The CDR3 region is CASSQRSYGYTF. The CDR3 DNA sequence: TGTGCCAGTAGTCAACGGTCCTATGGCTACACCTTC. V gene TRBV19 combines with J gene TRBJ1-2; D gene uncertain. The CDR3 extends over 12 amino acids. The V gene's germline CDR1 is LNHDA and CDR2 SQIVND (reference sequence). Trimming took off 5 bases at V and 4 bases at J, with 8 bases between the two ends.

This rearrangement joins TRBV5-5 to TRBJ2-7; 10 nucleotides match TRBD1. There are 15 residues in the CDR3. Germline-derived CDR1 and CDR2 are SGHKS and YYEKEE (reference sequence). V lost 4 bases to trimming and J lost 2 bases; unmatched junction nucleotides: 6. The CDR3 sequence: CASSHKGQGTYEQYF. Written as DNA, the CDR3 is TGTGCCAGCAGCCACAAGGGACAGGGGACCTACGAGCAGTACTTC.

This chain uses TRBV3-1 (or the pseudogene TRBV3-2) with TRBJ1-1, with D tentatively TRBD1 (6 bases). V lost 1 base to trimming and J lost 6 bases, with 9 bases between them. This CDR3 contains 13 residues. Germline V lookup: CDR1 LGHDT, CDR2 YNNKEL (reference sequence). CDR3 nucleotide sequence: TGTGCCAGCAGCCAAGCAGGGGAATCTGAAGCTTTCTTT. Its protein product is CASSQAGESEAFF.

V gene TRBV7-2 combines with J gene TRBJ1-2, with 8 bases aligning to TRBD1. The junction had 4 bases not matched to a gene; V was cut back by 3 bases and J by 4 bases. Per germline, CDR1 SGHTA and CDR2 FQGNSA. The CDR3 extends over 14 amino acids. The CDR3 reads CASSFGQGIYGYTF. In DNA, the CDR3 is TGTGCCAGCAGCTTCGGACAGGGCATCTATGGCTACACCTTC.

The genes are TRBV6-5 and TRBJ1-1; D ambiguous. The CDR3 consists of 15 residues. Trimming removed 2 bases at V and 2 bases at J, with 12 bases between. The V gene's germline CDR1 is MNHEY and CDR2 SVGAGI. In nucleotides, the CDR3 is TGTGCCAGCAGTTACGGTACGGGAGGAAACACTGAAGCTTTCTTT. Its protein is CASSYGTGGNTEAFF.

The chain employs TRBV6-5 and TRBJ1-4; 7 nucleotides agree with TRBD1. The CDR3 has 14 amino acids. V gave up 2 bases and J gave up 6 bases; unmatched junction bases: 3. Germline V gene sequence: CDR1 MNHEY, CDR2 SVGAGI. The CDR3 nucleotides read TGTGCCAGCAGTTACGCCCAGGGGGATGAAAAACTGTTTTTT. Protein sequence: CASSYAQGDEKLFF.